This T cell receptor (beta chain) was identified in a study of cytomegalovirus exposure and HLA in healthy donors. Study findings and constraints: Analysis was carried out at a later point, and it linked a missense DCLRE1C variant to TCR beta V- and J-gene trimming. Within an earlier analysis, most TCR beta V segments proved productive either about 87% or about 30% of the time.

Samples came from healthy bone marrow donors. After removal of 2 bases from V and 6 bases from J, the junction contained 6 bases not matched to a gene. In germline, CDR1 is MNHNY, CDR2 SVGAGI (reference sequence). The CDR3 spans 14 residues. In the PCR, 60 Vbeta and 13 Jbeta primers were used. Some clones are missing from TCRdb's copy, which holds only in-frame ones; the method was immunoSEQ multiplex PCR. This sample has fewer than 110,000 clones, with 79% found just once. On this clone itself: The antigen is not known.

This TCR was recovered from a man in his fifties or sixties in good health and CMV-seropositive. Sequencing was performed on PBMCs. J is TRBJ2-5 and V is TRBV6-6; 7 bases are shared with TRBD1. The CDR3 loop reads CASSYGTEKQTQYF. The DNA for the CDR3 is TGTGCCAGCAGTTACGGGACAGAAAAACAGACCCAGTACTTC.